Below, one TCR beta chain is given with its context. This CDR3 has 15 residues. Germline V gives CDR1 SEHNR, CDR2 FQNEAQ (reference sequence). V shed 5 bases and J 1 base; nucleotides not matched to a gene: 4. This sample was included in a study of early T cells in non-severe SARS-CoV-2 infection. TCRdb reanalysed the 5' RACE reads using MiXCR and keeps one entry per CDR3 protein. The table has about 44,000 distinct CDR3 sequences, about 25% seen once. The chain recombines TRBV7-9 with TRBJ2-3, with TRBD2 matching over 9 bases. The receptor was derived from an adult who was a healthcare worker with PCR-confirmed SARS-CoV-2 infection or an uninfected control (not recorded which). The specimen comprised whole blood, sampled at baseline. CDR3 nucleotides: TGTGCCAGCAGCCTCCGGACTAGCGGCACAGATACGCAGTATTTT. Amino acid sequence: CASSLRTSGTDTQYF.